This T cell receptor (beta chain) was observed in a study of blood T cell repertoires in COVID-19. Study-level background: Samples taken during acute and convalescent COVID-19 were collected in the United States, Italy and Spain. T cells, B-cell-depleted T cells, or PBMCs provided the cDNA or gDNA that served as material.

The V gene's germline CDR1 is SGHDT and CDR2 YYEEEE. This CDR3 is 16 amino acids long. V dropped 9 bases and J dropped 0 bases, with 21 bases sitting between them. Per the study methods: Counts of nucleated cells, estimated from reference gene primer amplification, were obtained. The method was immunoSEQ multiplex PCR; TCRdb's version includes in-frame clones alone and lacks a portion of them. The DNA gave D and trimming, while V, J and clone size come from that table. The sample has about 160,000 clones; about 80% are singletons. The chain combines TRBV5-6 with TRBJ1-2; D might be TRBD1 (5 bases). Sequenced sample: peripheral blood. The sequence was collected from an elderly woman with acute or convalescent COVID-19. CDR3 residues: CATNFQRGSPNYGYTF. In nucleotides, the CDR3 is TGTGCCACCAACTTTCAAAGGGGCAGTCCTAACTATGGCTACACCTTC.